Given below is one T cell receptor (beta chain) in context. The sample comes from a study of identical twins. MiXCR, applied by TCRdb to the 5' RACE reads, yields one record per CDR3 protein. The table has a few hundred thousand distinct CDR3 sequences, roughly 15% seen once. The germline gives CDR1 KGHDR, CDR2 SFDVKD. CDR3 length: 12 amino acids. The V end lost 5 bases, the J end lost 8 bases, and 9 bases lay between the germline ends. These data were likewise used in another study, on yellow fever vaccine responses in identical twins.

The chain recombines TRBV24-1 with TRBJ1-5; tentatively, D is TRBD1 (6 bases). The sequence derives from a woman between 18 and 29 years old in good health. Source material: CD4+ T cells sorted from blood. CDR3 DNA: TGTGCCACCAGTGCGAAGGGGGAGCCCCAGCATTTT. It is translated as CATSAKGEPQHF.